These 8 T cell receptor beta chains were all obtained from the same sample, sequenced in a study of T cells in Graves' hyperthyroidism and ophthalmopathy. RNA transcripts yielded amplified TCR beta CDR3 regions. HTBI primers were the set used in a first-round RT-PCR of the TCR CDR3. Using its own MiXCR run on the multiplex PCR reads, TCRdb lists one record per CDR3 protein. The sample holds under 400,000 distinct CDR3 sequences, 15% to 20% seen once. Specimen: blood. The receptor source for this set is a woman aged 45-59 years with Graves' hyperthyroidism.

This clonotype occurred many times. V usage is TRBV29-1 and J usage is TRBJ1-1; the D gene is possibly TRBD1 (6 bases). Germline lookup yields CDR1 SQVTM and CDR2 ANQGSEA. Between the trimmed V and J ends, which lost 4 bases and 0 bases, there was a span of 9 bases. The CDR3 extends over 13 amino acids. The chain's CDR3 is CSVAGTLNTEAFF. Here the CDR3 DNA reads TGCAGCGTTGCCGGGACATTGAACACTGAAGCTTTCTTT.

A word on this clonotype: A much larger clone lies one base from this, so it may be a read error. The chain has TRBV20-1 and TRBJ1-2; 7 bases match TRBD1. Losses at the gene ends were 3 bases for V and 3 bases for J; bases not matched to a gene: 1. Germline CDR1 is DFQATT and CDR2 is SNEGSKA (reference sequence). This CDR3 has 12 residues. CDR3 sequence reads: CSASGQDYGYTF. The DNA of the CDR3 is TGCAGTGCTAGTGGACAGGACTATGGCTACACCTTC.

The sample holds a few counts of this clonotype. One end of the junction varies from germline; a read error may be responsible. The rearrangement links TRBV9 to TRBJ2-7; 10 bases are shared with TRBD1. This CDR3 has 15 residues. From germline, CDR1 is SGDLS and CDR2 YYNGEE. The CDR3 sequence: CASNVRGTGASEQYF. DNA for the CDR3: TGTGCCAGCAACGTAAGAGGGACAGGGGCGAGCGAGCAGTACTTC.

This clonotype was seen repeatedly, ten times or more. The chain uses TRBV27 and TRBJ2-3; 15 bases are a match to TRBD2. CDR1 is MNHEY and CDR2 is SMNVEV in the germline V gene (reference sequence). V lost 3 bases and J lost 3; bases outside the gene matches: 7. The CDR3 covers 18 residues. Here the CDR3 reads CASSFHRTSGGETDTQYF. The CDR3 bases are TGTGCCAGCAGTTTTCACCGGACTAGCGGGGGGGAAACAGATACGCAGTATTTT.

A few counts support this clonotype. The chain is built from TRBV15 and TRBJ2-3, with D possibly being TRBD1 (5 bases). The CDR3 is 14 amino acids. Germline CDR1 LNHNV, CDR2 YYDKDF (reference sequence). V lost 1 base to trimming and J lost 4 bases, with 9 bases between them. As DNA, the CDR3 is TGTGCCACCAGCAGAGCGAGACAGTCAGATACGCAGTATTTT. It is translated as CATSRARQSDTQYF.

The V and J genes are TRBV5-5 and TRBJ1-6; possibly TRBD1 for D (5 bases). V lost 0 bases to trimming and J lost 7 bases, with 14 bases between them. The CDR3 totals 16 residues. Germline V gene sequence: CDR1 SGHKS, CDR2 YYEKEE (reference sequence). CDR3: CASSLAAGQLNSPLHF. The CDR3 region has the DNA TGTGCCAGCAGCTTGGCCGCGGGGCAGTTGAATTCACCCCTCCACTTT.

For this clonotype: Mismatch with germline at one junction end may stem from a read error. The chain has TRBV20-1 and TRBJ2-3; TRBD1 might be the D (6 bases). There are 12 residues in the CDR3. Germline V gene data show CDR1 as DFQATT and CDR2 as SNEGSKA (reference sequence). This chain's CDR3 is CGARAGANTQYF. In nucleotides, the CDR3 is TGCGGTGCTAGGGCAGGGGCAAATACGCAGTATTTT.

The chain links TRBV30 to TRBJ1-1; possibly TRBD1 for D (5 bases). The CDR3 loop spans 14 amino acids. Germline V lookup: CDR1 GTSNPN, CDR2 SVGIG (reference sequence). V was cut by 4 bases and J by 0 bases, with 12 bases left in between. The CDR3 DNA follows: TGTGCCTGGAAAGACGAGGGGATGAACACTGAAGCTTTCTTT. Translated: CAWKDEGMNTEAFF.